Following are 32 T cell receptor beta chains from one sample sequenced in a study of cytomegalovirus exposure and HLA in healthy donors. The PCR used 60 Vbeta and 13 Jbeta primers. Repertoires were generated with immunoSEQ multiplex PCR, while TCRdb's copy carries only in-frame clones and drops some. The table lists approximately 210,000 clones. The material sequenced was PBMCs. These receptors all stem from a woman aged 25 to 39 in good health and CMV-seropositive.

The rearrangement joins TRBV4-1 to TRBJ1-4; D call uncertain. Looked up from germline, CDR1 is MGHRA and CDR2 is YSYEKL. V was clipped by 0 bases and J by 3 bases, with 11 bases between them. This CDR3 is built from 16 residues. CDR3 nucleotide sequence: TGCGCCAGCAGCCAAGATGTGGGGAGAGCTAATGAAAAACTGTTTTTT. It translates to CASSQDVGRANEKLFF.

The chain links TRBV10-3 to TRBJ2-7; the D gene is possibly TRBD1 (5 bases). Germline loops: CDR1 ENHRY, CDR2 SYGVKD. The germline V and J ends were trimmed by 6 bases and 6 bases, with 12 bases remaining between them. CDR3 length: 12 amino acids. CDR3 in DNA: TGTGCCATCAGATCGGACAATATCGAGCAGTACTTC. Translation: CAIRSDNIEQYF.

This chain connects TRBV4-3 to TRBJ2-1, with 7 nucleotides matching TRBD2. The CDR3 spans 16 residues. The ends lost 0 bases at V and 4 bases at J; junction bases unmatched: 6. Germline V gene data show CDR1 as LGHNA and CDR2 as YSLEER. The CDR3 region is CASSQDSREPYNEQFF. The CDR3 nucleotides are TGCGCCAGCAGCCAAGATTCGCGGGAGCCATACAATGAGCAGTTCTTC.

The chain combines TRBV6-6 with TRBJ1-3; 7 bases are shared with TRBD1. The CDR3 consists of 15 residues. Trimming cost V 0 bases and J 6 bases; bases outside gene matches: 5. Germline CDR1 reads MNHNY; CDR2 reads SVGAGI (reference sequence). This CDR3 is CASSYSGGVSNTIYF. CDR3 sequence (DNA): TGTGCCAGCAGTTACTCAGGGGGCGTTTCAAACACCATATATTTT.

CDR3 sequence (DNA): TGTGCCAGCAGTGAACAGCGGGGGTACTACGAGCAGTACTTC. It codes for CASSEQRGYYEQYF. This sequence joins TRBV2 and TRBJ2-7, with 8 nucleotides matching TRBD2. Trimming removed 2 bases from V and 3 bases from J; junction bases left unmatched: 3. This CDR3 is built from 14 residues. Germline CDR1 and CDR2: SNHLY and FYNNEI.

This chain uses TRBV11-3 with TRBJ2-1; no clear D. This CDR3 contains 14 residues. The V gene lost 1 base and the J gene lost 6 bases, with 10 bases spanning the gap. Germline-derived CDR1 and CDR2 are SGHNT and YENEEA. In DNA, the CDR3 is TGTGCCAGCAGCTTAGGACTCCTTGGCAATGAGCAGTTCTTC. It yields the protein CASSLGLLGNEQFF.

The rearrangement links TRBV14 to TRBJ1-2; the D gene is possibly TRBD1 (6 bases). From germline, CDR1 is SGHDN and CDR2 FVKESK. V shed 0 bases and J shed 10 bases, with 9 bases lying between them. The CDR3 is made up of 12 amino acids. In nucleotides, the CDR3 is TGTGCCAGCAGCCAAGACTGGACAGCCTACACCTTC. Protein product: CASSQDWTAYTF.

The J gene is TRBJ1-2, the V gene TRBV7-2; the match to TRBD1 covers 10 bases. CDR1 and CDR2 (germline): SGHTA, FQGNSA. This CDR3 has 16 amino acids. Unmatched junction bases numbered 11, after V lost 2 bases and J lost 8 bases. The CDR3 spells CASSLSSPGTGEGYTF. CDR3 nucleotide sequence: TGTGCCAGCAGCTTATCCTCTCCGGGGACAGGGGAGGGCTACACCTTC.

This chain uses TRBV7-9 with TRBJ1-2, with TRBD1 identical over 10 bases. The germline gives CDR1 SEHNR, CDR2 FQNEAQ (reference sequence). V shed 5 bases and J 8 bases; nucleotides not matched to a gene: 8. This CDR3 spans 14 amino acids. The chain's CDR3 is CASSADRGLQGYTF. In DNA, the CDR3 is TGTGCCAGCAGCGCTGACAGGGGGCTCCAGGGCTACACCTTC.

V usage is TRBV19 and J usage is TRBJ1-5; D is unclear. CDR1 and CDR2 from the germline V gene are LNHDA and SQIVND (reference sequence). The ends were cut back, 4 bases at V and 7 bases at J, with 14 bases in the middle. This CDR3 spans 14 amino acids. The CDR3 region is CASSSAIRGQPQHF. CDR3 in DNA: TGTGCCAGTAGTAGCGCCATCCGAGGCCAGCCCCAGCATTTT.

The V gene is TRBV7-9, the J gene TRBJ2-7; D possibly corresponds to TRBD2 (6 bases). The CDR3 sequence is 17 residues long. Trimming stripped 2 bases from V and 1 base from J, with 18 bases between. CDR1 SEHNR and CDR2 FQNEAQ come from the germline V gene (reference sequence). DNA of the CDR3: TGTGCCAGCAGCTTAAGAGCCAGGGACTTGAGTTCCTACGAGCAGTACTTC. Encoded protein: CASSLRARDLSSYEQYF.

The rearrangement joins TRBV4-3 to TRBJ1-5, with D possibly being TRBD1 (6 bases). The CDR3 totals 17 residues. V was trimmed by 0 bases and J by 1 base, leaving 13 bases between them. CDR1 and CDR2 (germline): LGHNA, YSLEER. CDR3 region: CASSQDAGGPSNQPQHF. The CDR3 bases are TGCGCCAGCAGCCAAGATGCCGGGGGGCCCAGCAATCAGCCCCAGCATTTT.

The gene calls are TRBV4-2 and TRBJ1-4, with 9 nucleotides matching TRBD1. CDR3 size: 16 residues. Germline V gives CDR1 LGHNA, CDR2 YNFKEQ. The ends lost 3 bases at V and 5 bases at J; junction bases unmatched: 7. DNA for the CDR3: TGTGCCAGCAGCCATGCTGGGACAGGGTTAAATGAAAAACTGTTTTTT. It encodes CASSHAGTGLNEKLFF.

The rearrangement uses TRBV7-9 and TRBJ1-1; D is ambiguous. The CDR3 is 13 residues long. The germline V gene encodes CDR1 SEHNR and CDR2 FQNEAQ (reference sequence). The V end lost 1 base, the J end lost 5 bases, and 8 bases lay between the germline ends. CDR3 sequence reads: CASSLEAGTEAFF. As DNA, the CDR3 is TGTGCCAGCAGCTTAGAAGCGGGGACTGAAGCTTTCTTT.

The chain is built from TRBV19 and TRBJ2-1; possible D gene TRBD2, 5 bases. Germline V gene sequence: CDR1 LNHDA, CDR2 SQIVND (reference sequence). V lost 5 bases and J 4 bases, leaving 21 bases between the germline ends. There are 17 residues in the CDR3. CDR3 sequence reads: CASSPPLSAGTYNEQFF. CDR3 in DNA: TGTGCCAGTAGTCCCCCGCTTAGCGCGGGTACTTACAATGAGCAGTTCTTC.

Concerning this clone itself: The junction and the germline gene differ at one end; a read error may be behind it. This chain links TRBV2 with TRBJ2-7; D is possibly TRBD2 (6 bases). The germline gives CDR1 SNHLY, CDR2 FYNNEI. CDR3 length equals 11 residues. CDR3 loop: CASTLGSEGNF. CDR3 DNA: TGTGCCAGCACCCTCGGGAGCGAGGGCAACTTC.

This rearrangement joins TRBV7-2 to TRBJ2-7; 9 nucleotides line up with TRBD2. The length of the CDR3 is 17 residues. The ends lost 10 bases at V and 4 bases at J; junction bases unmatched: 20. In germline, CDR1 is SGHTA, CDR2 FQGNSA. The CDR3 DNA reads TGTGCCACCTTTAGCGGGAGCTACCGCACGGTACCTTACGAGCAGTACTTC. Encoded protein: CATFSGSYRTVPYEQYF. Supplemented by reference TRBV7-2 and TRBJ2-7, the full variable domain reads GAGVSQSPSNKVTEKGKDVELRCDPISGHTALYWYRQSLGQGLEFLIYFQGNSAPDKSGLPSDRFSAERTGGSVSTLTIQRTQQEDSAVYLCATFSGSYRTVPYEQYFGPGTRLTVT.

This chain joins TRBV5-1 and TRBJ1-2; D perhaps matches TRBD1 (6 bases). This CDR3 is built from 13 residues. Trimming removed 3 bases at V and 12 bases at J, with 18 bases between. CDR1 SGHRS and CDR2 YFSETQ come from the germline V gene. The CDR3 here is CASSSTWEGGHTF. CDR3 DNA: TGCGCCAGCAGCTCAACGTGGGAGGGGGGCCACACCTTC.

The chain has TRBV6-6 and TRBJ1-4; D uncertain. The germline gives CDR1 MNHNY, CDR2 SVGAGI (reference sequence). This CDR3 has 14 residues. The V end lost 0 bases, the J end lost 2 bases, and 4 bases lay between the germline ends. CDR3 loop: CASSYSGTNEKLFF. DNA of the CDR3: TGTGCCAGCAGTTACTCTGGCACTAATGAAAAACTGTTTTTT.

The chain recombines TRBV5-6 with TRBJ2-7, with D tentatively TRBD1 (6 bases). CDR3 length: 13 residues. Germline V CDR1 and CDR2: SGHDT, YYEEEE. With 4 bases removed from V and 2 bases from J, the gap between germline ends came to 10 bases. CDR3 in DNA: TGTGCCAGCAGCCCGGGACATACCTACGAGCAGTACTTC. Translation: CASSPGHTYEQYF.

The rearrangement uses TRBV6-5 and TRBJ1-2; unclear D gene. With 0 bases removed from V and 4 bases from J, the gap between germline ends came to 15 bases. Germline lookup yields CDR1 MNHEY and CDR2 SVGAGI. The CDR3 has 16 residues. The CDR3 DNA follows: TGTGCCAGCAGTTACTCCGCGGGAGGCACCGGCTATGGCTACACCTTC. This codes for CASSYSAGGTGYGYTF.

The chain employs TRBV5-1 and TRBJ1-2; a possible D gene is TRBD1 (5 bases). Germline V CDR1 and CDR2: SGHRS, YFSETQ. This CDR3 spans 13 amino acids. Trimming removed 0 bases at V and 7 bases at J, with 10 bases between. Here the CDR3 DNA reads TGCGCCAGCAGCTTGGAGAGGGGAGGTGGCTACACCTTC. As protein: CASSLERGGGYTF.

CDR3 bases: TGTGCCAGCAGTGATCGGTGGTCTAGCACAGATACGCAGTATTTT. Translating it yields CASSDRWSSTDTQYF. The chain carries TRBV6-1 and TRBJ2-3; D gene uncertain. This CDR3 region has 15 residues. Trimming left V 3 bases short and J 0 bases short, with 10 bases between. The V gene's germline CDR1 is MNHNS and CDR2 SASEGT.

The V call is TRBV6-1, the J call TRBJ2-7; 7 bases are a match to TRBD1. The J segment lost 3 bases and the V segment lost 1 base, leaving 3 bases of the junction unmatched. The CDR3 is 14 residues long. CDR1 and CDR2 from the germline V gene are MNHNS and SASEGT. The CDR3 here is CASSEEGAYYEQYF. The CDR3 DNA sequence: TGTGCCAGCAGTGAAGAGGGGGCCTACTACGAGCAGTACTTC.

The CDR3: CAIRSREGHVDTQYF. CDR3 in DNA: TGTGCCATCAGGTCACGGGAGGGCCATGTAGATACGCAGTATTTT. The J gene is TRBJ2-3, the V gene TRBV10-3, with 8 bases identical to TRBD2. The CDR3 has 15 residues. Losses at the gene ends were 6 bases for V and 5 bases for J; bases not matched to a gene: 10. CDR1 is ENHRY and CDR2 is SYGVKD in the germline V gene.

Here the CDR3 reads CASSKAKRGNEQFF. CDR3 sequence (DNA): TGTGCCAGCAGCAAAGCAAAAAGGGGTAATGAGCAGTTCTTC. The chain uses TRBV21-1 and TRBJ2-1; the D call of TRBD1 is as the table states it, not checked on the DNA. TRBV21-1 is termed a pseudogene. There are 14 residues in the CDR3.

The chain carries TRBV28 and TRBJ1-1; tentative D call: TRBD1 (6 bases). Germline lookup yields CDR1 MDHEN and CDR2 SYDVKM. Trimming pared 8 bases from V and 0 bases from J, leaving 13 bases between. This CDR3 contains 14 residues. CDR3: CASHERDMNTEAFF. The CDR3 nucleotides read TGTGCCAGCCACGAAAGGGACATGAACACTGAAGCTTTCTTT.

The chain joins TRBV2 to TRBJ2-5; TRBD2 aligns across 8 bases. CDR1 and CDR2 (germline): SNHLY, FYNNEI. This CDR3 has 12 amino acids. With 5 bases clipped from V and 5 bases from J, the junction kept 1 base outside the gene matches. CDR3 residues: CASSRGGETQYF. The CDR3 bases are TGTGCCAGCAGTCGCGGGGGGGAGACCCAGTACTTC.

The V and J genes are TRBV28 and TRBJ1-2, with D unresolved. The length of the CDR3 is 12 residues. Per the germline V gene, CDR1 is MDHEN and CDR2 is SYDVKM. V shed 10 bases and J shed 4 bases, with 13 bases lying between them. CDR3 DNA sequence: TGTGCCACAGCGCGGGGTGGCTATGGCTACACCTTC. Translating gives CATARGGYGYTF.

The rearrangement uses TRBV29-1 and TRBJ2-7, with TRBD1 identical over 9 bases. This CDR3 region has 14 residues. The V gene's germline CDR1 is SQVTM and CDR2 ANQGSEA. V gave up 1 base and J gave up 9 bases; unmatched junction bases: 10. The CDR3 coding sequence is TGCAGCGTTGAAGTAGGGACAGGGTCGGTAGGGCAGTACTTC. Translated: CSVEVGTGSVGQYF.

The CDR3 DNA sequence: TGCGCCAGCAGCCCGGGCCCTAGCGTAAGCTCCAATGAGCAGTTCTTC. Its protein product is CASSPGPSVSSNEQFF. The chain recombines TRBV4-1 with TRBJ2-1; a possible D gene is TRBD2 (6 bases). The length of the CDR3 is 16 residues. Germline-derived CDR1 and CDR2 are MGHRA and YSYEKL. V lost 4 bases to trimming and J lost 6 bases, with 19 bases between them.

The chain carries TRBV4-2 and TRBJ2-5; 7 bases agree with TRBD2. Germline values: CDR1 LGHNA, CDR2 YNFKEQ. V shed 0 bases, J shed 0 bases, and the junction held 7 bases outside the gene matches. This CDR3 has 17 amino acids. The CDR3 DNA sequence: TGTGCCAGCAGCCAAGATCCCAGCGGGGTGTACCAAGAGACCCAGTACTTC. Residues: CASSQDPSGVYQETQYF.